These T cell receptor beta chains were read from a single sample in a study of shared clonotypes between healthy human individuals. Sequencing used immunoSEQ multiplex PCR; TCRdb keeps in-frame clones, though not all of them. Of about 120,000 clones listed, around 65% are singletons. The specimen sequenced was memory CD8+ T cells sorted from blood. The source is a woman in her 30s in good health. Each CDR3 is given with its conserved first and last residue. A D gene is named only where the DNA matches it firmly. Clone size is given for some rows only: seen once, a few or many times, or a class if the clone is expanded.

v_gene: TRBV6-1
j_gene: TRBJ2-2
abundance: -
d_gene: TRBD2
len: 16
CDR3nt: TGTGCCAGCAGTGAAGGGACGGGAGGGCCTACCGGGGAGCTGTTTTTT
CDR3aa: CASSEGTGGPTGELFF

v_gene: TRBV9
j_gene: TRBJ1-2
abundance: -
d_gene: -
len: 13
CDR3nt: TGTGCCAGCAGCGTAGGGCCGACGTATGGCTACACCTTC
CDR3aa: CASSVGPTYGYTF

v_gene: TRBV25-1
j_gene: TRBJ1-3
abundance: -
d_gene: -
len: 13
CDR3nt: TGTGCCAGCACCCCACAGGGTGGAAACACCATATATTTT
CDR3aa: CASTPQGGNTIYF

v_gene: TRBV11-2
j_gene: TRBJ1-1
abundance: once
d_gene: -
len: 13
CDR3nt: TGTGCCAGCAGCTTAGTGGCAGCATTTGAAGCTTTCTTT
CDR3aa: CASSLVAAFEAFF

v_gene: TRBV5-6
j_gene: TRBJ2-2
abundance: -
d_gene: -
len: 14
CDR3nt: TGTGCCAGCAGCTTGGACCGTGTGGCCGGGGAGCTGTTTTTT
CDR3aa: CASSLDRVAGELFF

v_gene: TRBV5-1
j_gene: TRBJ2-3
abundance: few
d_gene: TRBD2
len: 15
CDR3nt: TGCGCCAGCAGCTTGGAGGGCGGGAGTACAGATACGCAGTATTTT
CDR3aa: CASSLEGGSTDTQYF

v_gene: TRBV20-1
j_gene: TRBJ2-3
abundance: -
d_gene: TRBD2
len: 11
CDR3nt: TGCGGGGGGCGGGAGGAGGATACGCAGTATTTT
CDR3aa: CGGREEDTQYF

v_gene: TRBV7-6
j_gene: TRBJ2-3
abundance: few
d_gene: TRBD2
len: 16
CDR3nt: TGTGCCAGCAGCTTACGGCTAGCGGGAGGCACAGATACGCAGTATTTT
CDR3aa: CASSLRLAGGTDTQYF

v_gene: TRBV19
j_gene: TRBJ1-4
abundance: -
d_gene: -
len: 17
CDR3nt: TGTGCCAGTAGTCCGGGACCTAAAATCCAAGAACGTGAAAAACTGTTTTTT
CDR3aa: CASSPGPKIQEREKLFF

v_gene: TRBV9
j_gene: TRBJ2-3
abundance: -
d_gene: TRBD2
len: 17
CDR3nt: TGTGCCAGCAGCGTTTCCTTAGAAGCGGGAGGGCCAGATACGCAGTATTTT
CDR3aa: CASSVSLEAGGPDTQYF

v_gene: TRBV15
j_gene: TRBJ1-2
abundance: -
d_gene: -
len: 16
CDR3nt: TGTGCCACCAGCTCCCGTGCCTATCGTGACCTCTATGGCTACACCTTC
CDR3aa: CATSSRAYRDLYGYTF

v_gene: TRBV15
j_gene: TRBJ2-7
abundance: -
d_gene: -
len: 13
CDR3nt: TGTGCCACCAGCCGCCGTTGGGGGTACGAGCAGTACTTC
CDR3aa: CATSRRWGYEQYF

v_gene: TRBV28
j_gene: TRBJ1-5
abundance: few
d_gene: -
len: 14
CDR3nt: TGTGCCAGCAGTTTACGTCCGGGGCTCCAGCCCCAGCATTTT
CDR3aa: CASSLRPGLQPQHF

v_gene: TRBV14
j_gene: TRBJ2-2
abundance: -
d_gene: -
len: 12
CDR3nt: TGTGCCAGCAGCCCCCCCGGGGGGGAGCTGTTTTTT
CDR3aa: CASSPPGGELFF

v_gene: TRBV6-6
j_gene: TRBJ2-3
abundance: many
d_gene: TRBD2
len: 15
CDR3nt: TGTGCCAGCAGCCAGACTAGCGGGAGAATAGATACGCAGTATTTT
CDR3aa: CASSQTSGRIDTQYF

v_gene: TRBV19
j_gene: TRBJ1-1
abundance: few
d_gene: -
len: 13
CDR3nt: TGTGCCAGCTCTACAGGGTTTGGCACTGAAGCTTTCTTT
CDR3aa: CASSTGFGTEAFF

v_gene: TRBV5-6
j_gene: TRBJ2-3
abundance: many
d_gene: -
len: 17
CDR3nt: TGTGCCAGCAGCCCGGTCGGCAGGCGAAACGACGCAGATACGCAGTATTTT
CDR3aa: CASSPVGRRNDADTQYF

v_gene: TRBV21-1
j_gene: TRBJ2-1
abundance: once
d_gene: -
len: 18
CDR3nt: TGTGCCAGCAGCAATCTACTAAAGCGGGACCACCTCGTGAATGAGCAGTTCTTC
CDR3aa: CASSNLLKRDHLVNEQFF

v_gene: TRBV27
j_gene: TRBJ1-1
abundance: -
d_gene: -
len: 13
CDR3nt: TGTGCCAGCAGTTTAGGGCTGAACACTGAAGCTTTCTTT
CDR3aa: CASSLGLNTEAFF

v_gene: TRBV9
j_gene: TRBJ2-6
abundance: -
d_gene: -
len: 16
CDR3nt: TGTGCCAGCAGCCCCAGACACCTCTCTGGGGCCAACGTCCTGACTTTC
CDR3aa: CASSPRHLSGANVLTF

v_gene: TRBV4-2
j_gene: TRBJ2-7
abundance: -
d_gene: -
len: 14
CDR3nt: TGTGCCAGCAGCCAAGGGGAGTTCAATTACGAGCAGTACTTC
CDR3aa: CASSQGEFNYEQYF

v_gene: TRBV2
j_gene: TRBJ2-3
abundance: -
d_gene: -
len: 11
CDR3nt: TGTGCCAGCAGTGTCCGTAATACGCAGTATTTT
CDR3aa: CASSVRNTQYF

v_gene: TRBV27
j_gene: TRBJ2-2
abundance: -
d_gene: TRBD1
len: 16
CDR3nt: TGTGCCAGCAGTCCCTGGACAGGGGGCAGCACCGGGGAGCTGTTTTTT
CDR3aa: CASSPWTGGSTGELFF

v_gene: TRBV10-1
j_gene: TRBJ1-5
abundance: -
d_gene: -
len: 10
CDR3nt: TGCGCCAGCCTCAATCAGCCCCAGCATTTT
CDR3aa: CASLNQPQHF

v_gene: TRBV27
j_gene: TRBJ2-1
abundance: -
d_gene: TRBD2
len: 15
CDR3nt: TGTGCCAGCAGGCCCACTAGCGGGACCTACAATGAGCAGTTCTTC
CDR3aa: CASRPTSGTYNEQFF

v_gene: TRBV5-6
j_gene: TRBJ2-7
abundance: -
d_gene: -
len: 15
CDR3nt: TGTGCCAGCAGCTTGGAGACAGTCTCTCCGGGCGAGCAGTACTTC
CDR3aa: CASSLETVSPGEQYF

v_gene: TRBV25-1
j_gene: TRBJ1-4
abundance: -
d_gene: TRBD1
len: 16
CDR3nt: TGTGCCAGCAGTGAACGAGACGGGACAGTAGGGGAAAAACTGTTTTTT
CDR3aa: CASSERDGTVGEKLFF

v_gene: TRBV30
j_gene: TRBJ2-7
abundance: -
d_gene: TRBD1
len: 15
CDR3nt: TGTGCCTGGAGTGTACTAGGGACAGCGTCCTACGAGCAGTACTTC
CDR3aa: CAWSVLGTASYEQYF

v_gene: TRBV27
j_gene: TRBJ1-1
abundance: -
d_gene: TRBD1
len: 18
CDR3nt: TGTGCCAGCAGTTTACGTGTTGGGGAGACAGGGGGCAACACTGAAGCTTTCTTT
CDR3aa: CASSLRVGETGGNTEAFF

v_gene: TRBV6-4
j_gene: TRBJ2-1
abundance: few
d_gene: -
len: 14
CDR3nt: TGTGCCAGCAGTGACTCGCTGGGGCAGAATGAGCAGTTCTTC
CDR3aa: CASSDSLGQNEQFF

v_gene: TRBV2
j_gene: TRBJ1-4
abundance: -
d_gene: -
len: 15
CDR3nt: TGTGCCAGCAGTGAAGCAGGACACCTTAATGAAAAACTGTTTTTT
CDR3aa: CASSEAGHLNEKLFF

v_gene: TRBV6-4
j_gene: TRBJ2-1
abundance: few
d_gene: TRBD1
len: 15
CDR3nt: TGTGCCAGCAGTTATTCAGGGGGCTCCTACAATGAGCAGTTCTTC
CDR3aa: CASSYSGGSYNEQFF

v_gene: TRBV5-6
j_gene: TRBJ2-3
abundance: -
d_gene: TRBD2
len: 17
CDR3nt: TGTGCCAGCAGCTCCGTTTTAGCTAGCGGGAACCCAGATACGCAGTATTTT
CDR3aa: CASSSVLASGNPDTQYF

v_gene: TRBV6-5
j_gene: TRBJ2-1
abundance: once
d_gene: -
len: 14
CDR3nt: TGTGCCAGCAGTTTGGTGGACTCAACCCATGAGCAGTTCTTC
CDR3aa: CASSLVDSTHEQFF

v_gene: TRBV5-4
j_gene: TRBJ1-1
abundance: -
d_gene: -
len: 14
CDR3nt: TGTGCCAGCAGCTGGATGACAGGAGGCGCTGAAGCTTTCTTT
CDR3aa: CASSWMTGGAEAFF

v_gene: TRBV7-8
j_gene: TRBJ1-1
abundance: few
d_gene: TRBD1
len: 17
CDR3nt: TGTGCCAGCAGCTTAGGGGCCAGGGGGCAGGTGAACACTGAAGCTTTCTTT
CDR3aa: CASSLGARGQVNTEAFF

v_gene: TRBV6-4
j_gene: TRBJ2-7
abundance: -
d_gene: TRBD2
len: 16
CDR3nt: TGTGCCAGCAGTGATCCAATCGGACTAGCTAGCTACGAGCAGTACTTC
CDR3aa: CASSDPIGLASYEQYF

v_gene: TRBV4-1
j_gene: TRBJ2-5
abundance: -
d_gene: TRBD2
len: 15
CDR3nt: TGCGCCAGCAGCCAAGATGGGAGGGCGGGGATGGCCCAGTACTTC
CDR3aa: CASSQDGRAGMAQYF

v_gene: TRBV28
j_gene: TRBJ2-1
abundance: -
d_gene: TRBD1
len: 14
CDR3nt: TGTGCCAGCAGTTTACAGGGGGCGGTCAATGAGCAGTTCTTC
CDR3aa: CASSLQGAVNEQFF

v_gene: TRBV19
j_gene: TRBJ2-7
abundance: -
d_gene: -
len: 16
CDR3nt: TGTGCCAGTAGTCCGATTGGGCAGGGGAGAGGCTACGAGCAGTACTTC
CDR3aa: CASSPIGQGRGYEQYF

v_gene: TRBV15
j_gene: TRBJ2-1
abundance: -
d_gene: -
len: 13
CDR3nt: TGTGCCACCAGCAGCTTCCAGGGCAATGAGCAGTTCTTC
CDR3aa: CATSSFQGNEQFF

v_gene: TRBV2
j_gene: TRBJ2-7
abundance: -
d_gene: TRBD2
len: 17
CDR3nt: TGTGCCAGCAGTCAAGGGTGTCGGACTAGCGGAATTTACGAGCAGTACTTC
CDR3aa: CASSQGCRTSGIYEQYF

v_gene: TRBV9
j_gene: TRBJ2-3
abundance: -
d_gene: TRBD2
len: 14
CDR3nt: TGTGCCAGCAGTCTAGCGGGGGGGTCAGATACGCAGTATTTT
CDR3aa: CASSLAGGSDTQYF

v_gene: TRBV5-1
j_gene: TRBJ1-4
abundance: few
d_gene: -
len: 17
CDR3nt: TGCGCCAGCAGCGTTGAAGGTCTCGGGACCAGAATTGAAAAACTGTTTTTT
CDR3aa: CASSVEGLGTRIEKLFF

v_gene: TRBV14
j_gene: TRBJ2-5
abundance: -
d_gene: -
len: 13
CDR3nt: TGTGCCAGCAGCCAAGTTGTGGGAGAGACCCAGTACTTC
CDR3aa: CASSQVVGETQYF

v_gene: TRBV18
j_gene: TRBJ2-5
abundance: -
d_gene: -
len: 15
CDR3nt: TGTGCCAGCTCACCATATTCCGATGGACGGGAGACCCAGTACTTC
CDR3aa: CASSPYSDGRETQYF

v_gene: TRBV5-1
j_gene: TRBJ1-2
abundance: -
d_gene: -
len: 13
CDR3nt: TGCGCCAGCAGCCCCGGGGTTAACTATGGCTACACCTTC
CDR3aa: CASSPGVNYGYTF

v_gene: TRBV4-1
j_gene: TRBJ2-3
abundance: -
d_gene: -
len: 14
CDR3nt: TGCGCCAGCAGCCAAGATCGGATGGCAGATACGCAGTATTTT
CDR3aa: CASSQDRMADTQYF

v_gene: TRBV13
j_gene: TRBJ2-7
abundance: -
d_gene: -
len: 12
CDR3nt: TGTGCCAGCAGCATTGGACCGTACGAGCAGTACTTC
CDR3aa: CASSIGPYEQYF

v_gene: TRBV27
j_gene: TRBJ2-7
abundance: -
d_gene: -
len: 15
CDR3nt: TGTGCCAGCAGTTTAATTTTACCTTTGCAGGGGAGCGTGTACTTC
CDR3aa: CASSLILPLQGSVYF

v_gene: TRBV29-1
j_gene: TRBJ2-7
abundance: -
d_gene: -
len: 13
CDR3nt: TGCAGCGGTCAAAAGACGGACTCCTACGAGCAGTACTTC
CDR3aa: CSGQKTDSYEQYF

v_gene: TRBV25-1
j_gene: TRBJ2-2
abundance: few
d_gene: -
len: 18
CDR3nt: TGTGCCAGCAGTAACCCGGCGGCCGGGGCGAAAAAGACCGGGGAGCTGTTTTTT
CDR3aa: CASSNPAAGAKKTGELFF

v_gene: TRBV6-1
j_gene: TRBJ2-2
abundance: few
d_gene: -
len: 14
CDR3nt: TGTGCCAGCAGTGAACTGACCGATGGGGGGGAGCTGTTTTTT
CDR3aa: CASSELTDGGELFF

v_gene: TRBV10-1
j_gene: TRBJ2-5
abundance: -
d_gene: -
len: 14
CDR3nt: TGCGCCAGCAGTGCTGACACCTCCAGGGAGACCCAGTACTTC
CDR3aa: CASSADTSRETQYF

v_gene: TRBV7-9
j_gene: TRBJ1-1
abundance: -
d_gene: TRBD1
len: 14
CDR3nt: TGTGCCAGCAGCGGGACAGGGGGAGGCACTGAAGCTTTCTTT
CDR3aa: CASSGTGGGTEAFF

v_gene: TRBV6-1
j_gene: TRBJ2-1
abundance: -
d_gene: TRBD2
len: 20
CDR3nt: TGTGCCAGCAGTGAACAAAAGACTAGCGGGAGGGTAAGCTCCTACAATGAGCAGTTCTTC
CDR3aa: CASSEQKTSGRVSSYNEQFF

v_gene: TRBV30
j_gene: TRBJ1-2
abundance: many
d_gene: TRBD1
len: 15
CDR3nt: TGTGCCTGGAGTGGGACAGGACTTTTCAACTATGGCTACACCTTC
CDR3aa: CAWSGTGLFNYGYTF

v_gene: TRBV5-1
j_gene: TRBJ1-1
abundance: -
d_gene: -
len: 14
CDR3nt: TGCGCCAGCAGCTCGGCGCCCATGAACACTGAAGCTTTCTTT
CDR3aa: CASSSAPMNTEAFF

v_gene: TRBV6-6
j_gene: TRBJ2-6
abundance: -
d_gene: -
len: 15
CDR3nt: TGTGCCAGCAGAGCGAGATTCTCTGGGGCCAACGTCCTGACTTTC
CDR3aa: CASRARFSGANVLTF

v_gene: TRBV4-1
j_gene: TRBJ1-2
abundance: -
d_gene: -
len: 16
CDR3nt: TGCGCCAGCAGCCAAGGGAGACACTTCCCAATCTATGGCTACACCTTC
CDR3aa: CASSQGRHFPIYGYTF